Listed below are T cell receptor beta chains from one sample, sequenced in a study of shared clonotypes between healthy human individuals. The table came from immunoSEQ multiplex PCR; TCRdb's copy has only in-frame clones and leaves some out. Here the sample spans around 1.9 million clones, approximately 92% being singletons. Sequencing input: naive CD8+ T cells from PBMCs. These receptors all come from a man between 18 and 35 years old in good health. Some clones in this sample may be carry-over from other donors' samples. The CDR3 runs from the conserved cysteine through the conserved F or W. A D gene is named only where the DNA matches it firmly. A row's size may be missing; if present it is once, few, many or a size class.

>TRBV19|-|-|TRBJ1-2
CASSITRERPPEGYTF
TGTGCCAGTAGTATTACCCGGGAGCGACCCCCGGAGGGCTACACCTTC
>TRBV5-1|-|-|TRBJ1-5
CASSSAPQGSNQPQHF
TGCGCCAGCAGCTCCGCTCCACAGGGAAGCAATCAGCCCCAGCATTTT
>TRBV27|-|TRBD2|TRBJ2-1
CASSFNPSGLAGSNEQFF
TGTGCCAGCAGTTTCAACCCCTCGGGACTAGCGGGCTCCAATGAGCAGTTCTTC
>TRBV7-8|-|TRBD2|TRBJ2-5
CASSLSTSEVRETQYF
TGTGCCAGCAGCTTATCTACTAGCGAGGTACGAGAGACCCAGTACTTC
>TRBV29-1|-|TRBD2|TRBJ2-1
CSVEGLAGGFSYNEQFF
TGCAGCGTTGAAGGTCTAGCGGGAGGGTTCTCCTACAATGAGCAGTTCTTC
>TRBV27|once|-|TRBJ2-4
CASSLVGTGRNIQYF
TGTGCCAGCAGTTTAGTTGGGACGGGTCGGAACATTCAGTACTTC
>TRBV5-4|-|-|TRBJ1-2
CASSPWDGGAYGYTF
TGTGCCAGCAGCCCATGGGACGGCGGTGCCTATGGCTACACCTTC
>TRBV7-8|-|TRBD1|TRBJ2-7
CASSPGGTGVHEQYF
TGTGCCAGCAGCCCCGGCGGGACAGGGGTCCACGAGCAGTACTTC
>TRBV14|-|-|TRBJ1-1
CASSQGRLNTEAFF
TGTGCCAGCAGCCAAGGCAGACTGAACACTGAAGCTTTCTTT
>TRBV5-1|-|-|TRBJ2-1
CASSPVRDYNEQFF
TGCGCCAGCTCCCCGGTTCGGGACTACAATGAGCAGTTCTTC
>TRBV28|-|-|TRBJ2-7
CASSFDQAYEQYF
TGTGCCAGCAGTTTTGATCAGGCCTACGAGCAGTACTTC
>TRBV9|once|TRBD1|TRBJ2-4
CASSPGGGTGGQNIQYF
TGTGCCAGCAGCCCGGGCGGGGGGACAGGGGGCCAAAACATTCAGTACTTC
>TRBV25-1|many|-|TRBJ1-1
CASSGMGRVTEAFF
TGTGCCAGCAGTGGTATGGGAAGGGTAACTGAAGCTTTCTTT
>TRBV6-5|once|-|TRBJ1-4
CASHEGGPDEKLFF
TGTGCCAGCCACGAGGGAGGGCCGGATGAAAAACTGTTTTTT
>TRBV19|-|TRBD1|TRBJ1-1
CASSRGTVMNTEAFF
TGTGCTAGCAGCAGGGGGACAGTAATGAACACTGAAGCTTTCTTT
>TRBV4-1|-|TRBD1|TRBJ2-5
CASSQEVRTGGETQYF
TGCGCCAGCAGCCAAGAGGTTCGGACAGGGGGGGAGACCCAGTACTTC
>TRBV4-3|-|TRBD2|TRBJ2-1
CASATSAEQFF
TGCGCCAGCGCTACTAGCGCGGAGCAGTTCTTC